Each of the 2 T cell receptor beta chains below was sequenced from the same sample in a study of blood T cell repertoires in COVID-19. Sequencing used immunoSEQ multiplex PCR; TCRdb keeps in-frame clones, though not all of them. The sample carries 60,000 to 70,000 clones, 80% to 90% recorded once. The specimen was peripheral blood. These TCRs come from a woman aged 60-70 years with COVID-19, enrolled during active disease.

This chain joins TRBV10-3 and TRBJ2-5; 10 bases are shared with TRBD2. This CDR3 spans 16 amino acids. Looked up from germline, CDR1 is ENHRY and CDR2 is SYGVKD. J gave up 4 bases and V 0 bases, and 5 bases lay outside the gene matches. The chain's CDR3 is CAISESWTSGRETQYF. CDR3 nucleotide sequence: TGTGCCATCAGTGAGTCTTGGACTAGCGGACGAGAGACCCAGTACTTC.

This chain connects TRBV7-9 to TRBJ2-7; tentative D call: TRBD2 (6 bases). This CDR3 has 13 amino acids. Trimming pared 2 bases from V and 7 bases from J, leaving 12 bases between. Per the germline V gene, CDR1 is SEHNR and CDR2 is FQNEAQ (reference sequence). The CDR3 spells CASSLQSRGEQYF. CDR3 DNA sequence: TGTGCCAGCAGCTTACAGTCCCGGGGGGAGCAGTACTTC.